What follows describes a single TCR beta chain. TCRdb recomputed calls from the 5' RACE reads with MiXCR, one row per CDR3 protein. Seen here are 470,000 or so distinct CDR3 sequences, around 20% observed once, and the top ten hold about 8.1%. These data belong to a study of T-cell memory formation after mild COVID-19. This CDR3 contains 13 residues. Germline V gene lookup returns CDR1 MGHRA and CDR2 YSYEKL. V was shortened by 1 base and J by 3 bases, with 6 bases between the two germline ends. The chain joins TRBV4-1 to TRBJ1-1; D is unclear. The TCR originated in an adult woman who had mild COVID-19 (a few samples of this study predate the infection). Cell type and time point are not known. The sequenced sample consisted of PBMCs or a T cell subset sorted from them (not recorded which). As DNA, the CDR3 is TGCGCCAGCAGCCAAGGAGGGTACACTGAAGCTTTCTTT. Amino acids: CASSQGGYTEAFF.